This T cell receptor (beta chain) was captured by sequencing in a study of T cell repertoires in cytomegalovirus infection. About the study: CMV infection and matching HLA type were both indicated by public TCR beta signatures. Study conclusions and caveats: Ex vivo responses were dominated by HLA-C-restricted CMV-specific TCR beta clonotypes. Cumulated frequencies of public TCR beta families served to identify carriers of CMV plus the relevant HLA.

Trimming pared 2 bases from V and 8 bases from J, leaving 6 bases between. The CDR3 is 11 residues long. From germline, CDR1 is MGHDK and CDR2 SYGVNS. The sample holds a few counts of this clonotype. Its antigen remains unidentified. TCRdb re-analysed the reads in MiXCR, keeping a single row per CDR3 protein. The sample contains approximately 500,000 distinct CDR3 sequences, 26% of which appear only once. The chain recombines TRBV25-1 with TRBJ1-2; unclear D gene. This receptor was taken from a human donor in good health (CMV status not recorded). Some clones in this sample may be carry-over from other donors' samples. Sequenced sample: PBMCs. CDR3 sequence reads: CASSEGIGYTF. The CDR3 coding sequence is TGTGCCAGCAGTGAAGGGATCGGCTACACCTTC.